These 5 T cell receptor beta chains share one sample of origin, sequenced in a study of glioma-infiltrating T cells after dendritic cell vaccination (dated by TCRdb to 2016 to 2017). Library creation used the immunoSEQ multiplex PCR assay. Sourced from immuneACCESS, this table was stored by TCRdb with only in-frame sequences that have V and J called. A share of the clones is absent; for the studies checked, an unresolved V gene accounts for under half, and the remainder has no known explanation. Here the sample has 90,000 to 110,000 clones; 90% occur a single time. The top ten hold 2.7% of the sample. The time point label of this sample denotes: after dendritic cell vaccination, including at tumor progression/relapse. The source was blood, collected after dendritic cell vaccination. Receptor source: a human donor with glioblastoma.

The rearrangement joins TRBV6-4 to TRBJ2-1; 11 bases align to TRBD2. The CDR3 totals 15 residues. V was clipped by 0 bases and J by 13 bases; unmatched bases: 8. Germline CDR1 reads MRHNA; CDR2 reads SNTAGT. The CDR3, as DNA: TGTGCCAGCAGTGACTCCCCTAGCGGGAGGTCCCGACAGTTCTTC. Translating gives CASSDSPSGRSRQFF.

The rearrangement joins TRBV10-2 to TRBJ2-5; 11 nucleotides match TRBD2. Trimming took 6 bases from V and 2 from J; bases not matched to a gene: 5. This CDR3 has 15 residues. Germline values: CDR1 WSHSY, CDR2 SAAADI. The CDR3 here is CASSPLAGGQETQYF. As DNA, the CDR3 is TGCGCCAGCAGCCCTTTAGCGGGAGGGCAAGAGACCCAGTACTTC.

The V call is TRBV27, the J call TRBJ1-5; unclear D gene. Germline V gene data show CDR1 as MNHEY and CDR2 as SMNVEV (reference sequence). Trimming removed 1 base from V and 7 bases from J, with 14 bases in between. This CDR3 has 15 residues. The CDR3 sequence: CASSLYSNRGQPQHF. The CDR3 region has the DNA TGTGCCAGCAGTTTATACTCAAATCGAGGCCAGCCCCAGCATTTT.

The gene calls are TRBV9 and TRBJ1-1, with D tentatively TRBD1 (6 bases). Trimming took off 2 bases at V and 4 bases at J, with 12 bases between the two ends. Germline loops: CDR1 SGDLS, CDR2 YYNGEE. The CDR3 covers 14 residues. CDR3 amino acids: CASSVNRASTEAFF. The CDR3 DNA sequence: TGTGCCAGCAGCGTGAACAGGGCCAGCACTGAAGCTTTCTTT.

The chain couples TRBV19 to TRBJ2-7; D possibly corresponds to TRBD2 (5 bases). Trimming shortened V by 6 bases and J by 7 bases, and 13 bases separated the two germline ends. This CDR3 is built from 12 residues. Germline CDR1 and CDR2: LNHDA and SQIVND (reference sequence). CDR3 nucleotide sequence: TGTGCCAGTAGGAGTCTAGCTGGGGAGCAGTACTTC. The encoded protein is CASRSLAGEQYF. Full variable domain (remainder filled in from reference TRBV19 and TRBJ2-7): DGGITQSPKYLFRKEGQNVTLSCEQNLNHDAMYWYRQDPGQGLRLIYYSQIVNDFQKGDIAEGYSVSREKKESFPLTVTSAQKNPTAFYLCASRSLAGEQYFGPGTRLTVT.